Listed here are 2 T cell receptor beta chains from one sample, sequenced in a study of human T cells and chemical hapten exposure. Via MiXCR, TCRdb re-called the RACE reads, giving one row per CDR3 protein. The sample has 240,000 or so distinct CDR3 sequences, about 9.4% seen once. Specified time point: pre-sensitization, week 0. As for treatment: therapeutic diphenylcyclopropenone sensitization with weekly scalp DPC. The sequences come from whole blood, collected in connection with sensitization to the hapten diphenylcyclopropenone (DPC). The receptors here all came from a woman between 40 and 50 years old with alopecia areata. Some clones in this sample may be carry-over from other donors' samples.

This clonotype has only a few counts. The gene calls are TRBV28 and TRBJ1-1, with D possibly matching TRBD1 (5 bases). The CDR3 contains 14 residues. V was shortened by 4 bases and J by 8 bases, with 17 bases between the two germline ends. CDR1 and CDR2 (germline): MDHEN, SYDVKM. DNA for the CDR3: TGTGCCAGCAGTTCCTCCGGGACCTGGGCGGAAGCTTTCTTT. Protein sequence: CASSSSGTWAEAFF.

This clonotype appeared many times. The J gene is TRBJ2-3, the V gene TRBV28; the match to TRBD2 covers 9 bases. The CDR3 covers 15 residues. Germline V CDR1 and CDR2: MDHEN, SYDVKM. Unmatched junction bases numbered 5, after V lost 3 bases and J lost 4 bases. CDR3 protein: CASSLYLAGSDTQYF. For the CDR3, the DNA is TGTGCCAGCAGTTTGTATCTAGCGGGATCAGATACGCAGTATTTT.